The source of this TCR beta chain is a study of spatial heterogeneity in lung cancer (dated by TCRdb to between 2018 and 2020). With regard to the full study: The donors were 60 to 80 patients from the lung TRACERx cohort who had early-stage, untreated non-small cell lung cancer. Follow-up PBMC samples were sequenced whenever available, with a median time to follow-up of around 24 months after resection. In the raw uncorrected reads, each unique combination of TCR and UMI appeared on average more than ten times. Nonsynonymous mutation counts, determined by whole-exome sequencing of tumor tissue, were related to TCR repertoire features. Beta-chain transcripts were consistently detected in greater numbers than alpha-chain transcripts, which likely reflects a higher abundance of beta-chain transcripts. Both alpha and beta chains were TCR-sequenced in 200 to 250 tumor regions, approximately 67 matched nontumor lung samples and some 50 PBMC samples obtained at surgery. In non-small cell lung cancer, the study quantitatively compared TCR alpha and beta repertoires across several tumor regions, matched nontumor lung, and blood. Results and caveats for the whole study, not just this receptor: Ubiquitous expanded tumor TCRs were found in blood more often at tumor resection than at routine follow-up. Additional single-cell paired TCR alpha and beta sequencing was considered necessary to confirm, at a functional level, the hypothesis that regional TCRs recognize regional mutations. Only 14 patients were included in comparisons of baseline and follow-up blood repertoires.

V is clipped by 4 bases and J by 5 bases, and the sequence between their germline boundaries is 18 bases long. CDR1 and CDR2, looked up from the germline V gene, are LGHNA and YNFKEQ. CDR3 length: 16 amino acids, cysteine to phenylalanine. The kept DNA is CDR3 alone, 48 bases in frame from the first base. Interpreted using the paper, the time point label stands for: blood at routine non-recurrence follow-up after resection. For TCR sequencing, whole RNA was extracted from tumor and nontumor lung tissue, or from cryopreserved PBMC samples, and no cell sorting was done. A patient was chosen for TCR sequencing only when enough RNA was available from at least two tumor regions. The library was obtained by 5' RACE. The sequencer was a NextSeq 500. In the TCR library protocol, a unique molecular identifier was attached to each TCR cDNA molecule so that PCR and sequencing errors could be corrected. In the paper's pipeline: TCR identification, UMI-based error correction and CDR3 extraction were performed with Decombinator tools. Expanded TCRs were defined as those above a frequency of 2 per 1,000, corresponding to the top 1% of the tumor frequency distribution. Renyi diversity was computed with the R vegan package after each repertoire had been subsampled 100 times to 5,000 TCRs. To build CDR3 similarity networks, amino acid triplet string-kernel similarity was used, and CDR3s were connected when their pairwise similarity was above 0.82. TCRdb reprocessing: public reads trimmed at Q25 with fastp, clones called with MiXCR, in-frame beta chains kept. Each entry merges the rows of one CDR3 protein and shows their most common DNA and genes. The V and J calls come from TCRdb's annotation, not from the publication. The sample records around 27,000 distinct CDR3 sequences, 5.4% of which are singletons. The ten largest make up approximately 24% of the sample.

In this sample, this clonotype turned up a few times. Which antigen it targets is not known. No base qualities exist here, and no much larger clone lies one base off it. This material consisted of PBMCs, taken at follow-up. This chain is built from TRBV4-2 and TRBJ2-1; the D gene is perhaps TRBD1, from 5 matching bases. This TCR came from a female donor with early-stage non-small cell lung cancer. The DNA reads TGTGCCAGCAGCCTGGGGCCAGCACAAGGAGACAATGAGCAGTTCTTC. Its protein is CASSLGPAQGDNEQFF.